Detailed here is one T cell receptor (beta chain). What antigen it recognizes has not been identified. Per-base quality was not reported, and no clone a single base away is much larger than it. Using the deep immunoSEQ assay, multiplex PCR amplified TCR CDR3 regions from genomic DNA. Genomic DNA extracted from each cell subset was distributed evenly over all wells of several immunoSEQ 96-well plates, and each plate served as one replicate. Each replicate PCR for sorted subsets received about 180 ng genomic DNA, equal to roughly 30,000 T cell genomes. Purified libraries were quantified with a Qubit 3.0 fluorometer, sized on a Bioanalyzer 2100, and re-quantified with the KAPA Library Quantification kit. Each immunoSEQ 96-well plate was sequenced on its own single-read 150-cycle Illumina NextSeq 550 flow cell. The authors' analysis ran thus. The immunoSEQ output contained only junctional sequences without quality scores, so filtering could not match that applied to full-length reads. Sequences were annotated with PyIR, a Python wrapper for IgBLAST v1.9, using IMGT germline references to assign V/J genes and CDR3. Reads were filtered out if the reads had weak V/J assignments (E-value above 1e-6), no CDR3, stop codons, out-of-frame junctions, or ambiguous translated residues. V3J clonotypes were defined as sequences sharing an identical inferred V gene, J gene, and CDR3 amino acid sequence. Percentage overlap between repertoires was computed as shared unique clonotypes divided by the size of the smaller repertoire. Repertoire richness was assessed with RTK rarefaction, the Chao1 estimator, and Recon v2.1 estimates of unobserved clonotypes. OLGA was used to compute generation probabilities for all TCRbeta clonotypes that the gDNA method yielded from several donors. Here the immuneACCESS table is served through TCRdb, limited to in-frame sequences with V and J called. Missing clones are a known gap in these copies; in checked studies unresolved V genes cover under half, and the rest lacks a known reason. The V and J calls and clone size come from that table; D and trimming were worked out from the DNA. A total of some 700,000 clones appear in this sample, around 91% of them only once. The top ten hold 30% to 40% of the sample.

These data belong to a study of shared clonotypes between healthy human individuals (dated by TCRdb to the early 2020s). As for the study more broadly: Two women and a few men aged 18 to 49 years were included in the cohort. For each donor, CD4 naive and CD4 memory were each given three plates, CD8 naive was given two plates, and CD8 memory was given one plate. To estimate repertoire size and how much clonotypes are shared between individuals, the study performed deep sequencing of blood TCR repertoires from five healthy adults. Different laboratories and diverse techniques were used to prepare libraries and sequence TCR repertoires, to increase sequencing depth and limit assay-specific biases. Each donor's leukapheresis produced roughly between roughly 0.94 and 9.5 billion PBMCs. What the work shows at the level of the full study, not this receptor alone: Larger estimated clonotype richness was generally found for naive subsets than for memory subsets. The genetic and exposure-history diversity represented was limited by the small number of donors. Rarefaction of sorted-subset datasets indicated incomplete sequencing despite the large sequencing depth. Sampling was limited to blood, and TCR repertoires in tissue likely differ from TCR repertoires in blood. When a few donors were compared, the shared fraction of clonotypes was 5% to 6.5% for naive CD4, around 3.5% for naive CD8, roughly 2.3% for memory CD4, and about 0.36% for memory CD8. Based on pairwise subsampling, the degree of clonotype sharing among donors was expected to be affected by sequencing depth. Compared with non-shared clonotypes, clonotypes shared by all four sorted-subset donors had higher generation probabilities.

The germline V gene provides CDR1 SGHTA and CDR2 FQGNSA. From the cysteine through the phenylalanine, the CDR3 covers 11 amino acids. Only the CDR3 region is kept as DNA, spanning 33 bases read in frame from base 1. Trimming at the junction amounts to 6 bases on V and 5 bases on J, and the germline ends lie 8 bases apart. Healthy HIV-negative adults with no recently reported acute infections or vaccinations were included as donors. Only Caucasian adults living in Nashville, Tennessee, USA were represented among the donors. CD8 memory samples were composed of magnetically selected CD45RO+ cells combined with CCR7-negative CD45RA+ effector memory (TemRA) cells. Blood was collected by leukapheresis, and PBMCs were isolated by Ficoll-Histopaque density gradient centrifugation and then cryopreserved in liquid nitrogen vapor phase. Analytical flow cytometry was used to check the purity and quantity of each magnetically sorted T cell population. Each sorted fraction had its genomic DNA isolated and then quantified by UV absorbance on a Nanodrop 2000c.

The sequencing input was memory CD8+ T cells from PBMCs. In light of the paper, this sample's cell subset or site label describes: CD45RO+ cells pooled with CCR7-negative TemRA cells. The receptor's source is a man between 18 and 35 years old in good health. Some clones in this sample may be carry-over from other donors' samples. In this chain, TRBV7-2 is recombined with TRBJ2-7; the D gene identity is not certain. The DNA is as follows: TGTGCCAGCAGAGGTACGCACGAGCAGTACTTC. Translation gives CASRGTHEQYF.